The T cell receptor (beta chain) under discussion was sequenced for a study of T cells in Graves' hyperthyroidism and ophthalmopathy. Study summary: Before any treatment, at initial diagnosis, peripheral blood was collected.

RNA transcripts gave rise to amplified TCR beta CDR3 regions. The HTBI set primed first-round TCR CDR3 RT-PCR. TCRdb re-derived calls from the multiplex PCR reads in MiXCR, one entry per CDR3 protein. Of a few hundred thousand distinct CDR3 sequences in the sample, 20% to 25% were seen once. The CDR3 contains 16 residues. V lost 9 bases and J 0 bases, leaving 15 bases between the germline ends. CDR1 MNHNS and CDR2 SASEGT come from the germline V gene. This clonotype was counted at least ten times. The genes are TRBV6-1 and TRBJ2-6; D is unclear. The TCR comes from a man aged 18-30 years with Graves' hyperthyroidism. Sample: blood. The CDR3 region has the DNA TGTGCCAGTTCTCGGGCCGACTCCTCTGGGGCCAACGTCCTGACTTTC. Protein product: CASSRADSSGANVLTF.